This TCR beta chain derives from a study of T cell responses to AZD1222 COVID-19 vaccine. V shed 0 bases and J 2 bases; nucleotides not matched to a gene: 11. The CDR3 contains 19 residues. Germline CDR1 reads SGHNT; CDR2 reads YENEEA. Repertoires were generated with immunoSEQ multiplex PCR, while TCRdb's copy carries only in-frame clones and drops some. The sample carries about 180,000 clones, 85% to 90% recorded once. The chain has TRBV11-3 and TRBJ2-7; 12 positions agree with TRBD2. Sequenced here: peripheral blood, sampled on day 0 of AZD1222 vaccination. The source of this sequence is an adult in good health. The CDR3 spells CASSLEWLPSGGGPYEQYV. CDR3 in DNA: TGTGCCAGCAGCTTAGAGTGGCTTCCTAGCGGGGGGGGGCCCTACGAGCAGTACGTC.